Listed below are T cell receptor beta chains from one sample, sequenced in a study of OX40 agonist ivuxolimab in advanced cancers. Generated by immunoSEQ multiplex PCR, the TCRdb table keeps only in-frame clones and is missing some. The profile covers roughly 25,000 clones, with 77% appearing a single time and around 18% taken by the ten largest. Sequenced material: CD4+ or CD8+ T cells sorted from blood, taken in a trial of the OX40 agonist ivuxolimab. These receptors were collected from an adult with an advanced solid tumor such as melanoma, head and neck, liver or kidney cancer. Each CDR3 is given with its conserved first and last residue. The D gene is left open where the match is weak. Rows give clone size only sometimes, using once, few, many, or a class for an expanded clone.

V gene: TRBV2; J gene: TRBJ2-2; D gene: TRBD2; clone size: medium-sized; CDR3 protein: CASSGAGTGELFF; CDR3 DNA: TGTGCCAGCAGCGGAGCGGGGACCGGGGAGCTGTTTTTT
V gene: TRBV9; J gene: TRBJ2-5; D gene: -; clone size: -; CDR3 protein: CASSVGLGVETQYF; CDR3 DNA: TGTGCCAGCAGCGTAGGTTTAGGGGTGGAGACCCAGTACTTC
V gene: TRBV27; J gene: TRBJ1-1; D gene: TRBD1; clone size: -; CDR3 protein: CASSPTRRDREAFF; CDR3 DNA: TGTGCCAGCAGCCCGACGCGCCGGGACAGAGAAGCTTTCTTT
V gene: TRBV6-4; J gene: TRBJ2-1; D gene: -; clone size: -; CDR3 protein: CASRAFGGHNEQFF; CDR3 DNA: TGTGCCAGCAGGGCTTTCGGGGGCCACAATGAGCAGTTCTTC
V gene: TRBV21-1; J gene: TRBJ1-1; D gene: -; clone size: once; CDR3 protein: CASRRGWFRMDTEAFF; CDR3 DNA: TGTGCCAGCAGACGGGGGTGGTTTAGGATGGACACTGAAGCTTTCTTT
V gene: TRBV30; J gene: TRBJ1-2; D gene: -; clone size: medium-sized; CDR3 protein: CAWSQAHGYTF; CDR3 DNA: TGTGCCTGGAGTCAAGCCCATGGCTACACCTTC
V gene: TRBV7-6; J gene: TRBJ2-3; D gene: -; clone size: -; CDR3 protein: CASSLSFAKGTDTQYF; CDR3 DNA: TGTGCCAGCAGCTTATCGTTTGCCAAGGGCACAGATACGCAGTATTTT
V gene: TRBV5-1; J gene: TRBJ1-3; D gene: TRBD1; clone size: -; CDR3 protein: CASSPRQGSNTIYF; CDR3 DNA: TGCGCCAGCAGCCCCCGACAGGGTTCGAACACCATATATTTT
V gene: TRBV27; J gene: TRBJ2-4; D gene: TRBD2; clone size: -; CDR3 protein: CASSFRRRTSGKQDIQYF; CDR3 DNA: TGTGCCAGCAGTTTTAGGCGTCGGACTAGCGGGAAACAGGACATTCAGTACTTC
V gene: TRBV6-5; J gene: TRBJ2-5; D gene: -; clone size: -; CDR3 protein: CASSYGGSGETQYF; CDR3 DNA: TGTGCCAGCAGTTACGGGGGCTCGGGAGAGACCCAGTACTTC
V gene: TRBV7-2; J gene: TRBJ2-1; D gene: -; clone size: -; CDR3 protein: CASSLAGHPSNEQFF; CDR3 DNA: TGTGCCAGCAGCTTAGCGGGACACCCCTCAAATGAGCAGTTCTTC
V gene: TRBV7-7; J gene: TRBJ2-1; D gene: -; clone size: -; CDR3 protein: CASSQLGGDQFF; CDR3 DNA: TGTGCCAGCAGTCAACTAGGAGGTGACCAGTTCTTC
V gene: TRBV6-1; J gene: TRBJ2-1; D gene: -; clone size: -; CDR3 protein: CAHGDNEQFF; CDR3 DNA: TGTGCCCACGGGGACAATGAGCAGTTCTTC
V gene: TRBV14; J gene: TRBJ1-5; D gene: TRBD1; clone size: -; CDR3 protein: CASNNFGTDNQPQHF; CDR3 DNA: TGTGCCAGCAACAACTTTGGGACAGACAATCAGCCCCAGCATTTT
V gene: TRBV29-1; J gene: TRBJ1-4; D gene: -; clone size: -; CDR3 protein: CSAVGGRTNEKLFF; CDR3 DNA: TGCAGCGCTGTGGGAGGGCGGACTAATGAAAAACTGTTTTTT
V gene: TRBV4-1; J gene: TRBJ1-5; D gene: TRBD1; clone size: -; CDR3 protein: CASSQARGDQPQHF; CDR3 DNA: TGCGCCAGCAGCCAAGCCAGGGGGGATCAGCCCCAGCATTTT
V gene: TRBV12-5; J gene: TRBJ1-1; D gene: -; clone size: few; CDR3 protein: CAPPRGGTEAFF; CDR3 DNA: TGTGCCCCGCCGAGGGGAGGCACTGAAGCTTTCTTT
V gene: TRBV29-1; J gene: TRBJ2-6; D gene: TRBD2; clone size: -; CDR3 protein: CSVPTSGMVSGANVLTF; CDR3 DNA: TGCAGCGTCCCGACTAGCGGGATGGTATCTGGGGCCAACGTCCTGACTTTC